The clone carrying this T cell receptor (beta chain) came up once. Its antigen is currently unknown. The record originates from a study of shared clonotypes between healthy human individuals. Study-level information: Aged 18 to 49, the donors were two women and three men.

V was shortened by 7 bases and J by 2 bases, with 8 bases between the two germline ends. The germline CDR1 and CDR2 sequences are SQVTM and ANQGSEA. The CDR3 sequence is 11 residues long. Only CD45RO-negative cells positively selected for CCR7 counted as naive CD8 cells, so terminally differentiated effector memory CD45RA+ cells were excluded. Study-wide findings and caveats: Naive CD4 clonotypes were shared across a handful of donors at around 5.4%. A reduction in generation probabilities was seen for non-shared clonotypes relative to those shared by all four donors. Rarefaction revealed incomplete sorted-subset sequencing despite large depth.

The data were produced by immunoSEQ multiplex PCR, yet TCRdb's version contains in-frame clones alone and is incomplete. The table includes almost 700,000 clones, about 91% detected once. Sequencing was carried out using naive CD8+ T cells sorted from blood. The chain has TRBV29-1 and TRBJ1-2; D is undetermined. The clonotype originates from a man aged 30 to 39 in good health. The CDR3 loop is CSARGNYGYTF. For the CDR3, the DNA is TGCAGCGCCCGGGGAAACTATGGCTACACCTTC.